This TCR beta chain emerged from a study of vaccination effects on CD4 cells after COVID-19. Study-level information: Vaccination of participants consisted of two doses of either the BNT162b2 or mRNA-1273 vaccine. Broader study findings: Common cold coronavirus cross-reactivity was shown by only 1 of 255 vaccine-induced clones in healthy vaccinees. At late timepoints after vaccination, vaccine- and infection-induced clones shrank markedly.

With regard to this clone: Antigen unknown.

Only in-frame clones appear in the TCRdb table, and some are missing; sequencing was by immunoSEQ multiplex PCR. Of tens of thousands of clones in the sample, roughly three quarters were seen once. Peptide-pool stimulation followed by sequencing identified expanded antigen-specific CD4+ clonotypes in the ViraFEST assay. Culture proceeded for approximately nine days, and CD4+ T cells were then isolated. Vaccine recipients, nucleocapsid antibody negative, had no prior SARS-CoV-2 infection. Fresh IL-2-containing medium replaced half the medium on days 3 and 7. The source is a human donor who received a COVID-19 vaccine. Here the sequenced sample was CD4+ T cells from PBMCs cultured with HCoV-NL63 spike peptides, taken before COVID-19 vaccination.

The CDR3 bases are TGCGCCAGCAGCCTTTCCCGAGGAAATTCACCCCTCCACTTT. This encodes CASSLSRGNSPLHF. The chain joins TRBV4-3 to TRBJ1-6, with D unresolved. Per the germline V gene, CDR1 is LGHNA and CDR2 is YSLEER. The CDR3 sequence is 14 residues long. Trimming removed 4 bases at V and 7 bases at J, with 11 bases between.